This TCR beta chain stems from a study of blood T cell repertoires in COVID-19. Recruits, aged about 18 to 90 years, lived in 24 US areas. The study counted Cohort 3 donors as recovered given two negative PCRs, clearance, or symptom resolution. Germline CDR1 and CDR2: SQVTM and ANQGSEA. The CDR3 runs to 11 residues. Trimming removed 5 bases at V and 4 bases at J, with 5 bases between. Authors' methods: Reference gene primer amplification gave nucleated cell count estimates. Generated by immunoSEQ multiplex PCR, the TCRdb table keeps only in-frame clones and is missing some. Clonal size and the V and J genes are those of that table, whereas D and trimming came from the DNA. The table has fewer than 250,000 clones, 87% seen once.

V gene TRBV29-1 combines with J gene TRBJ2-2, with D uncertain. This receptor was taken from a man aged 25 to 45 who had recovered from COVID-19. The source material was PBMCs or T cells enriched from blood (not recorded which). CDR3 DNA: TGCAGCGTTCGGGTCACCGGGGAGCTGTTTTTT. Residues: CSVRVTGELFF.